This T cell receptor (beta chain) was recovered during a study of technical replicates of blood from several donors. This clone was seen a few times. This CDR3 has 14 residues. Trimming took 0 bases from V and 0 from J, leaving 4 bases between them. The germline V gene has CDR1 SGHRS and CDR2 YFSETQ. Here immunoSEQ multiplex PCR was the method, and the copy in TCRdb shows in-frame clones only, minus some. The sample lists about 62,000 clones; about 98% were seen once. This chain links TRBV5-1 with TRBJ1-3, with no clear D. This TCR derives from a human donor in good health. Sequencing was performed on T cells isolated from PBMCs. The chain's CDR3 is CASSLDNSGNTIYF. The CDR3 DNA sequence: TGCGCCAGCAGCTTGGACAACTCTGGAAACACCATATATTTT.